This T cell receptor (beta chain) was sequenced during a study of CD8+ T cells in alopecia areata. Turning to the study itself: Oral tofacitinib (5 to 10 mg twice daily) was administered to treated patients. Tofacitinib therapy took 6 to 18 months; 6 months off drug came after.

As concerns this clone: What it recognizes is unknown.

It was from alopecia areata patients that lesional scalp punch biopsies and peripheral blood were collected. The CDR3 is 16 residues long. In germline, CDR1 is SGHTA, CDR2 FQGTGA. J lost 0 bases, V lost 5 bases, and 6 bases had no gene match. Study-wide points: More clonal than normal scalp was lesional scalp, particularly alopecia totalis/universalis.

Following extraction, RNA underwent reverse transcription to cDNA, which served as the sequencing template. Clones were read by immunoSEQ multiplex PCR, and TCRdb kept only the in-frame ones, dropping some. Here the sample spans hundreds of thousands of clones, around 62% being singletons. This specimen consisted of CD4+ T cells sorted from blood, obtained at week 0. The rearrangement joins TRBV7-3 to TRBJ2-7; 11 bases agree with TRBD2. The TCR originated in a human donor with alopecia areata. The CDR3 region is CASSQYTSGSSYEQYF. The CDR3 DNA sequence: TGTGCCAGCAGCCAGTATACTAGCGGGAGCTCCTACGAGCAGTACTTC.